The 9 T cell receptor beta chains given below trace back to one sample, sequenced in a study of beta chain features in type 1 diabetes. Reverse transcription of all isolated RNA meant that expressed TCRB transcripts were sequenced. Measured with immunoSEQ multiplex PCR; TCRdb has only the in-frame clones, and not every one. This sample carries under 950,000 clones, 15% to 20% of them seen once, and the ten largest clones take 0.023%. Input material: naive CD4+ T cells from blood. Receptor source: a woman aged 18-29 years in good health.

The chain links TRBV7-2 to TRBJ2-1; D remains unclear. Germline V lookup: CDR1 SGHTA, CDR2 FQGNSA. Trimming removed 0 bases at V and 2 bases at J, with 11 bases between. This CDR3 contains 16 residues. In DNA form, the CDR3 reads TGTGCCAGCAGCTTAGCGTCCTCCGCAGCCTACAATGAGCAGTTCTTC. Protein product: CASSLASSAAYNEQFF.

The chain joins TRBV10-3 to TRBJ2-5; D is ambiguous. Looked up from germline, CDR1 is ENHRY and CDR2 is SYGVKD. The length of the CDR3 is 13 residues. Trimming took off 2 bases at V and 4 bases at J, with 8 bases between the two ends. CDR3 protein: CAISEAVPETQYF. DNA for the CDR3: TGTGCCATCAGTGAGGCAGTCCCAGAGACCCAGTACTTC.

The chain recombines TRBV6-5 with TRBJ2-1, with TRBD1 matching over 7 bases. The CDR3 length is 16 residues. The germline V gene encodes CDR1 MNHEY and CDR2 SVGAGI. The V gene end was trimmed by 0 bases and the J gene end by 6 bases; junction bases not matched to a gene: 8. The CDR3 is CASSYSTTGTRNEQFF. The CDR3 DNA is TGTGCCAGCAGTTACTCAACGACAGGGACCCGCAATGAGCAGTTCTTC.

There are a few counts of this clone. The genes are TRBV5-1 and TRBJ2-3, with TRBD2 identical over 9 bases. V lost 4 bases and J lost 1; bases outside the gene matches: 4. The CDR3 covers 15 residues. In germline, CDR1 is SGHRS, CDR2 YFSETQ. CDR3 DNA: TGCGCCAGCAGCACGCGACTAGCGGGCACAGATACGCAGTATTTT. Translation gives CASSTRLAGTDTQYF. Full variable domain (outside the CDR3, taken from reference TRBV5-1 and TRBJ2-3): KAGVTQTPRYLIKTRGQQVTLSCSPISGHRSVSWYQQTPGQGLQFLFEYFSETQRNKGNFPGRFSGRQFSNSRSEMNVSTLELGDSALYLCASSTRLAGTDTQYFGPGTRLTVL.

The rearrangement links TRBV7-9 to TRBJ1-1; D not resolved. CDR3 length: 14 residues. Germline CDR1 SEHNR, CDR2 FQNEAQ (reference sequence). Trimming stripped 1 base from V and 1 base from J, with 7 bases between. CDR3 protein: CASSLGHRNTEAFF. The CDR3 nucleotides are TGTGCCAGCAGCTTAGGGCATCGGAACACTGAAGCTTTCTTT.

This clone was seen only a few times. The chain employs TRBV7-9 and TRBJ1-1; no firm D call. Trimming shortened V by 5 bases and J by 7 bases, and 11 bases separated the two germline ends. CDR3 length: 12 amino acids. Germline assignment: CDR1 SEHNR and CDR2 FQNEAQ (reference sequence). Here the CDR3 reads CASSDLTGEAFF. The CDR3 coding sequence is TGTGCCAGCAGCGACCTGACCGGTGAAGCTTTCTTT.

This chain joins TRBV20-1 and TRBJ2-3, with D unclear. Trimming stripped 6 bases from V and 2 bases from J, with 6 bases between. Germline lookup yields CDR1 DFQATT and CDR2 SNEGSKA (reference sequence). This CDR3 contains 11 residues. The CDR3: CSALTTDTQYF. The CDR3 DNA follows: TGCAGTGCCCTAACCACAGATACGCAGTATTTT.

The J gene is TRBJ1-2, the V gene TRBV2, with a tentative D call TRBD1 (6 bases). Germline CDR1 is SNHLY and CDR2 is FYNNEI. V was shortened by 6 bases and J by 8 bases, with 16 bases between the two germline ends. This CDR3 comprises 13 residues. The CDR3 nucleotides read TGTGCCAGCAGAGAGGACAGCTTTAGCGGCTACACCTTC. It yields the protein CASREDSFSGYTF.

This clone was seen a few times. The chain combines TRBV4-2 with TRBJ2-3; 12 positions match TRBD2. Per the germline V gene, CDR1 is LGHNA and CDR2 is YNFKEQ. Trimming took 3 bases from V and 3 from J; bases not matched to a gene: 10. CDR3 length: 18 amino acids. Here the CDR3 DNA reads TGTGCCAGCAGCCAGAACCCGGGACTAGCGGGCTCGACAGATACGCAGTATTTT. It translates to CASSQNPGLAGSTDTQYF.